A single sample is the source of the 29 T cell receptor beta chains below, sequenced in a study of control samples from healthy donors and cancer patients. The repertoire was sequenced with immunoSEQ multiplex PCR; TCRdb's copy has only in-frame clones and lacks some. The sample has roughly 180,000 clones, approximately 94% seen once; the top ten hold around 1.3%. Sequences were obtained from blood. These receptors all stem from a woman aged 18 to 35 in good health.

The chain uses TRBV4-3 and TRBJ1-5; D is uncertain. The CDR3 runs 15 residues. Trimming took 0 bases from V and 4 from J, leaving 10 bases between them. From germline, CDR1 is LGHNA and CDR2 YSLEER. CDR3 sequence reads: CASSQDWNPNQPQHF. The DNA of the CDR3 is TGCGCCAGCAGCCAAGATTGGAATCCTAATCAGCCCCAGCATTTT.

V gene TRBV19 combines with J gene TRBJ1-2, with TRBD1 identical over 7 bases. The CDR3 sequence is 13 residues long. CDR1 and CDR2 from the germline V gene are LNHDA and SQIVND (reference sequence). Losses at the gene ends were 8 bases for V and 1 base for J; bases not matched to a gene: 4. CDR3 coding DNA: TGTGCCAGTGGCAGGGGGTTTAACTATGGCTACACCTTC. It specifies CASGRGFNYGYTF. The entire variable domain, with the rest obtained from reference TRBV19 and TRBJ1-2, is as follows: DGGITQSPKYLFRKEGQNVTLSCEQNLNHDAMYWYRQDPGQGLRLIYYSQIVNDFQKGDIAEGYSVSREKKESFPLTVTSAQKNPTAFYLCASGRGFNYGYTFGSGTRLTVV.

V gene TRBV2 combines with J gene TRBJ1-2; TRBD1 might be the D (5 bases). Trimming stripped 4 bases from V and 0 bases from J, with 21 bases between. Germline CDR1 and CDR2: SNHLY and FYNNEI. CDR3 length: 18 residues. The CDR3 coding sequence is TGTGCCAGCAGTGGTCCGGGACCCCGCCGGGGCTCTAACTATGGCTACACCTTC. As protein: CASSGPGPRRGSNYGYTF.

The chain combines TRBV11-2 with TRBJ2-5; TRBD1 might be the D (5 bases). This CDR3 comprises 16 residues. V was shortened by 0 bases and J by 9 bases, with 20 bases between the two germline ends. The germline gives CDR1 SGHAT, CDR2 FQNNGV. The CDR3 region has the DNA TGTGCCAGCAGCTTAGATCATCCAGGGAATGGTGGGGCCCAGTACTTC. The encoded protein is CASSLDHPGNGGAQYF.

This chain uses TRBV6-2 or TRBV6-3 with TRBJ1-5; D ambiguous. CDR1 is MNHEY, CDR2 SVGEGT, per germline. V lost 1 base and J lost 7, with 14 bases in between. The length of the CDR3 is 15 residues. CDR3 in amino acids: CASSYYPSSGQPQHF. In nucleotides, the CDR3 is TGTGCCAGCAGTTACTACCCCAGTAGTGGGCAGCCCCAGCATTTT.

J is TRBJ2-3 and V is TRBV25-1; 11 bases line up with TRBD2. The CDR3 is 17 amino acids. Trimming removed 3 bases from V and 4 bases from J; junction bases left unmatched: 9. The germline V gene encodes CDR1 MGHDK and CDR2 SYGVNS. The CDR3 region is CASSDQLSGRGADTQYF. The CDR3 DNA follows: TGTGCCAGCAGTGACCAACTTAGCGGGAGGGGGGCAGATACGCAGTATTTT.

As regards this clone: A junction end diverges from the germline sequence, so it may reflect a read error. V usage is TRBV19 and J usage is TRBJ2-7; 7 bases match TRBD1. The germline V gene encodes CDR1 LNHDA and CDR2 SQIVND (reference sequence). The length of the CDR3 is 14 residues. CDR3 region: CATAQGSLSHEQYF. The CDR3, as DNA: TGTGCCACCGCACAGGGGTCCCTCTCCCACGAGCAGTACTTC.

The gene calls are TRBV2 and TRBJ2-1; possible D gene TRBD2, 5 bases. The ends were cut back, 10 bases at V and 2 bases at J, with 12 bases in the middle. The germline CDR1 and CDR2 sequences are SNHLY and FYNNEI. There are 13 residues in the CDR3. The CDR3 nucleotides read TGTGCCACCCCGGGAAAGACCTACAATGAGCAGTTCTTC. Its translation: CATPGKTYNEQFF.

The J gene is TRBJ2-2, the V gene TRBV7-6, with TRBD2 as a possible D gene (7 bases). Trimming shortened V by 7 bases and J by 10 bases, and 28 bases separated the two germline ends. The CDR3 is made up of 17 amino acids. In germline, CDR1 is SGHVS, CDR2 FNYEAQ. The CDR3 DNA sequence: TGTGCCAGCACCCTAAGGGGGGGCGGACGGGGAGAACCGGAGCTGTTTTTT. Translated: CASTLRGGGRGEPELFF.

The chain combines TRBV11-3 with TRBJ1-2; 7 bases fit TRBD1. The CDR3 runs to 18 residues. Germline CDR1 and CDR2: SGHNT and YENEEA. J gave up 7 bases and V 0 bases, and 17 bases lay outside the gene matches. In DNA, the CDR3 is TGTGCCAGCAGCTTAGATTGGTCAGGGGGAACAGCCGGCGGTGGCTACACCTTC. Its translation: CASSLDWSGGTAGGGYTF.

CDR3 DNA sequence: TGCGCCAGCAGCTTGGCTAACCTCAGCCGGTTGGAGACCCAGTACTTC. This codes for CASSLANLSRLETQYF. The chain has TRBV5-1 and TRBJ2-5; no clear D. The germline V gene encodes CDR1 SGHRS and CDR2 YFSETQ. Trimming left V 0 bases short and J 5 bases short, with 17 bases between. The CDR3 runs to 16 residues.

The V gene is TRBV29-1, the J gene TRBJ1-3; a weak D match, TRBD1 (5 bases). Germline V gene data show CDR1 as SQVTM and CDR2 as ANQGSEA. V gave up 1 base and J gave up 3 bases, with 7 bases separating them. The CDR3 is 13 residues long. The CDR3 region has the DNA TGCAGCGTTGAAGCAGGGTTTGGAAACACCATATATTTT. It is translated as CSVEAGFGNTIYF.

This rearrangement joins TRBV3-1 (or the pseudogene TRBV3-2) to TRBJ2-5; a possible D gene is TRBD1 (5 bases). Trimming removed 0 bases from V and 1 base from J, with 15 bases in between. Per germline, CDR1 LGHDT and CDR2 YNNKEL (reference sequence). The length of the CDR3 is 17 residues. The CDR3 protein is CASSQDLTLGVQETQYF. As DNA, the CDR3 is TGTGCCAGCAGCCAAGATCTCACTCTAGGGGTCCAAGAGACCCAGTACTTC.

As regards this clone: The same CDR3 arises from other DNA sequences in this sample as well. V usage is TRBV5-4 and J usage is TRBJ2-1; D is unresolved. Germline values: CDR1 SGHNT, CDR2 YYREEE (reference sequence). Trimming took 0 bases from V and 9 from J, leaving 4 bases between them. There are 11 residues in the CDR3. The CDR3 reads CASSLVGEQFF. For the CDR3, the DNA is TGTGCCAGCAGCTTGGTTGGTGAGCAGTTCTTC. The full variable domain, rest sourced from reference TRBV5-4 and TRBJ2-1, is ETGVTQSPTHLIKTRGQQVTLRCSSQSGHNTVSWYQQALGQGPQFIFQYYREEENGRGNFPPRFSGLQFPNYSSELNVNALELDDSALYLCASSLVGEQFFGPGTRLTVL.

The chain recombines TRBV7-9 with TRBJ2-2; a possible D gene is TRBD1 (6 bases). The CDR3 is 15 residues long. V lost 1 base and J 6 bases, leaving 12 bases between the germline ends. The germline gives CDR1 SEHNR, CDR2 FQNEAQ (reference sequence). CDR3 residues: CASSLGTQGSGELFF. The CDR3 bases are TGTGCCAGCAGCTTAGGAACCCAGGGGTCCGGGGAGCTGTTTTTT.

The rearrangement links TRBV19 to TRBJ1-3, with 9 positions matching TRBD1. CDR1 LNHDA and CDR2 SQIVND come from the germline V gene (reference sequence). The CDR3 loop spans 14 amino acids. V dropped 11 bases and J dropped 2; count of bases not matched to a gene: 7. Here the CDR3 reads CAVSRDRAGNTIYF. In DNA form, the CDR3 reads TGTGCCGTTTCACGGGACAGGGCTGGAAACACCATATATTTT.

The rearrangement joins TRBV9 to TRBJ1-4, with 9 bases lining up with TRBD1. Germline lookup yields CDR1 SGDLS and CDR2 YYNGEE. The CDR3 spans 17 residues. With V trimmed by 3 bases and J by 7 bases, 13 bases remained unmatched. The CDR3: CASSGPSPGQGGEKLFF. CDR3 nucleotides: TGTGCCAGCAGCGGACCTTCCCCGGGACAGGGAGGTGAAAAACTGTTTTTT.

The chain has TRBV11-2 and TRBJ2-7; a possible D gene is TRBD2 (6 bases). Germline CDR1 is SGHAT and CDR2 is FQNNGV. The CDR3 consists of 14 residues. Trimming removed 0 bases at V and 4 bases at J, with 10 bases between. CDR3 DNA: TGTGCCAGCAGCTTAGATGCAGGGAGGTACGAGCAGTACTTC. Translating gives CASSLDAGRYEQYF.

V is TRBV28 and J is TRBJ1-6, with TRBD1 matching over 7 bases. CDR1 is MDHEN and CDR2 is SYDVKM in the germline V gene. The length of the CDR3 is 18 residues. V lost 6 bases, J lost 8 bases, and 19 bases stayed unmatched. CDR3 amino acids: CASRMLTPGTASDSPLHF. The CDR3 DNA reads as TGTGCCAGCAGAATGCTTACCCCCGGGACAGCATCCGATTCACCCCTCCACTTT.

The chain recombines TRBV28 with TRBJ1-2, with D hard to call. V lost 6 bases and J lost 6, with 14 bases in between. The CDR3 consists of 13 residues. CDR1 and CDR2 (germline): MDHEN, SYDVKM. The DNA for the CDR3 is TGTGCCAGCAGCTTGGGGTCTTCCCATGGCTACACCTTC. It translates to CASSLGSSHGYTF.

The chain joins TRBV28 to TRBJ2-1; D is possibly TRBD1 (5 bases). This CDR3 has 11 amino acids. Between the trimmed V and J ends, which lost 6 bases and 7 bases, there was a span of 7 bases. CDR1 and CDR2 (germline): MDHEN, SYDVKM. The CDR3 coding sequence is TGTGCCAGCAGACAGGTTAATGAGCAGTTCTTC. Its protein product is CASRQVNEQFF.

The chain links TRBV15 to TRBJ2-6, with D perhaps TRBD2 (6 bases). V lost 1 base and J 13 bases, leaving 14 bases between the germline ends. CDR1 and CDR2 from the germline V gene are LNHNV and YYDKDF (reference sequence). There are 14 residues in the CDR3. DNA of the CDR3: TGTGCCACCAGCAGAGTCGGTGTGGGGGGAGTCCTGACTTTC. It translates to CATSRVGVGGVLTF. Full variable domain (missing parts from reference TRBV15 and TRBJ2-6): DAMVIQNPRYQVTQFGKPVTLSCSQTLNHNVMYWYQQKSSQAPKLLFHYYDKDFNNEADTPDNFQSRRPNTSFCFLDIRSPGLGDTAMYLCATSRVGVGGVLTFGAGSRLTVL.

The chain recombines TRBV28 with TRBJ1-2, with TRBD1 matching over 11 bases. V shed 5 bases and J 6 bases; nucleotides not matched to a gene: 8. The CDR3 length is 15 residues. Germline V gene sequence: CDR1 MDHEN, CDR2 SYDVKM. The CDR3 DNA reads as TGTGCCAGCAGTCCCACAGGACAGGGGGCTGATGGCTACACCTTC. It encodes CASSPTGQGADGYTF.

The J gene is TRBJ2-1, the V gene TRBV4-2, with 13 nucleotides matching TRBD2. J gave up 0 bases and V 4 bases, and 12 bases lay outside the gene matches. In germline, CDR1 is LGHNA, CDR2 YNFKEQ. This CDR3 contains 20 residues. The CDR3 coding sequence is TGTGCCAGCAGCCTTGATTGGACTAGCGGGGGCCAAAGCTCCTACAATGAGCAGTTCTTC. This sequence encodes CASSLDWTSGGQSSYNEQFF.

The chain has TRBV9 and TRBJ2-1, with 8 bases identical to TRBD2. The CDR3 extends over 17 amino acids. J lost 1 base, V lost 3 bases, and 9 bases had no gene match. The germline CDR1 and CDR2 sequences are SGDLS and YYNGEE. The CDR3 is CASSASGSHNSYNEQFF. CDR3 nucleotide sequence: TGTGCCAGCAGCGCCAGCGGGAGTCACAATTCCTACAATGAGCAGTTCTTC. The whole variable domain, remainder taken from reference TRBV9 and TRBJ2-1, is DSGVTQTPKHLITATGQRVTLRCSPRSGDLSVYWYQQSLDQGLQFLIQYYNGEERAKGNILERFSAQQFPDLHSELNLSSLELGDSALYFCASSASGSHNSYNEQFFGPGTRLTVL.

This rearrangement joins TRBV3-1 (or the pseudogene TRBV3-2) to TRBJ2-1, with D possibly TRBD2 on 7 matching bases. The V gene lost 11 bases and the J gene lost 1 base, with 18 bases spanning the gap. The CDR3 contains 15 residues. From germline, CDR1 is LGHDT and CDR2 YNNKEL (reference sequence). The CDR3 protein is CAASRGAGSYNEQFF. The DNA for the CDR3 is TGTGCCGCGAGTCGGGGGGCAGGGTCCTACAATGAGCAGTTCTTC.

This chain uses TRBV5-4 with TRBJ1-2; unclear D gene. V was trimmed by 0 bases and J by 4 bases, leaving 10 bases between them. CDR3 length equals 14 residues. CDR1 is SGHNT and CDR2 is YYREEE in the germline V gene (reference sequence). The CDR3 region is CASSLGGNLYGYTF. The CDR3 DNA is TGTGCCAGCAGCTTGGGAGGCAACCTCTATGGCTACACCTTC.

V usage is TRBV5-5 and J usage is TRBJ2-7, with D possibly TRBD1 on 6 matching bases. Germline assignment: CDR1 SGHKS and CDR2 YYEKEE (reference sequence). This CDR3 is built from 13 residues. The V and J ends lost 2 bases and 3 bases respectively, with 9 bases between them. The CDR3 reads CASSFGDNYEQYF. The CDR3 nucleotides read TGTGCCAGCAGCTTTGGGGACAACTACGAGCAGTACTTC.

V is TRBV5-5 and J is TRBJ1-2, with 7 bases that match TRBD1. Germline values: CDR1 SGHKS, CDR2 YYEKEE (reference sequence). V dropped 4 bases and J dropped 8; count of bases not matched to a gene: 14. The CDR3 has 15 amino acids. Here the CDR3 reads CASSPTSDRAGGYTF. The CDR3 DNA sequence: TGTGCCAGCAGCCCTACCTCCGACAGGGCGGGAGGCTACACCTTC.